This T cell receptor (beta chain) was obtained from a study of CXCR3-negative and CXCR3-positive naive CD8 T cells. The CDR3 sequence is 12 residues long. CDR1 SQVTM and CDR2 ANQGSEA come from the germline V gene. On this clonotype: Its matching antigen is unknown.

The TRB libraries of cDNA were built by UMI-labeled 5' RACE. TCRdb re-called the 5' RACE reads and catalogs CDR3 proteins one per entry, DNA excluded. The table counts roughly 8,200 distinct CDR3 sequences; more than 2% lies in the top ten. Study-wide results and limits: When CXCR3-positive naive cells were set against CXCR3-negative naive cells, the former had more hydrophobic TRB CDR3s.

This TCR was sampled from a human donor in good health. Some clones in this sample may be carry-over from other donors' samples. V is TRBV29-1 and J is TRBJ2-3. Sample: naive CXCR3- CD8+ T cells from blood. The subset: CD45RO-CCR7+CD27+CD95- naive CD8+ T cells lacking CXCR3 (TNR3-). CDR3 sequence: CSVAPETDTQYF.